The 30 T cell receptor beta chains below come from one sample, sequenced in a study of vaccination and CD4 T cells after COVID-19. The treatment: approximately 9-day PBMC culture with coronavirus spike peptide pools or control peptides (ViraFEST assay). Cultured CD4+ T cell DNA underwent sequencing with the Oncomine TCR Beta short-read assay. TCRdb fed the PCR reads into MiXCR, producing one record per CDR3 protein. The data show 17,000 or so distinct CDR3 sequences, approximately 70% seen once. For these receptors, no antigen is known. Sequencing was performed on CD4+ T cells from blood, cultured in vitro. The receptor source for this set is a human donor who had recovered from COVID-19.

V and J are TRBV6-2 or TRBV6-3 and TRBJ1-5, with a weak D call TRBD1 (5 bases). V dropped 5 bases and J dropped 6 bases, with 11 bases sitting between them. The CDR3 has 13 amino acids. Germline lookup yields CDR1 MNHEY and CDR2 SVGEGT. CDR3 residues: CASSVQVIQPQHF. The CDR3 DNA follows: TGTGCCAGCAGTGTACAGGTTATTCAGCCCCAGCATTTT.

This clonotype was found once. This chain uses TRBV7-2 with TRBJ1-1; 7 nucleotides align to TRBD1. This CDR3 is 16 amino acids long. V dropped 5 bases and J dropped 0; count of bases not matched to a gene: 9. Looked up from germline, CDR1 is SGHTA and CDR2 is FQGNSA. CDR3 protein: CASSAYSTGLNTEAFF. The CDR3 nucleotides are TGTGCCAGCAGCGCTTATTCGACAGGGCTGAACACTGAAGCTTTCTTT.

This clonotype was seen once. The chain joins TRBV6-2 or TRBV6-3 to TRBJ1-2, with D tentatively TRBD1 (5 bases). CDR3 size: 13 residues. Trimming cost V 6 bases and J 8 bases, with 16 bases left between them. Germline assignment: CDR1 MNHEY and CDR2 SVGEGT. The CDR3 protein is CASRIRSQGGYTF. CDR3 DNA: TGTGCCAGCAGAATCAGGAGTCAGGGAGGCTACACCTTC.

This chain uses TRBV12-3 or TRBV12-4 with TRBJ2-3; 9 bases align to TRBD2. This CDR3 spans 14 amino acids. After removal of 3 bases from V and 4 bases from J, the junction contained 2 bases not matched to a gene. CDR3 in DNA: TGTGCCAGCAGTTTTGGCGGGGGGGCAGATACGCAGTATTTT. Its translation: CASSFGGGADTQYF.

The genes are TRBV12-3 or TRBV12-4 and TRBJ2-7; D gene unclear. V lost 1 base to trimming and J lost 11 bases, with 15 bases between them. This CDR3 has 13 residues. The CDR3 bases are TGTGCCAGCAGTTTAGGTATTTGGGGAAACGAGTACTTC. Its protein product is CASSLGIWGNEYF.

The chain has TRBV11-2 and TRBJ1-6; possible D gene TRBD1, 6 bases. Germline V gene lookup returns CDR1 SGHAT and CDR2 FQNNGV. The CDR3 loop spans 15 amino acids. V gave up 3 bases and J gave up 8 bases, with 14 bases separating them. In nucleotides, the CDR3 is TGTGCCAGCAGCTTCCGCGGGGGCCCAGATTCACCCCTCCACTTT. Its translation: CASSFRGGPDSPLHF.

This chain links TRBV2 with TRBJ2-3; 7 bases fit TRBD2. With V trimmed by 8 bases and J by 4 bases, 15 bases remained unmatched. Germline CDR1 and CDR2: SNHLY and FYNNEI. The CDR3 length is 16 residues. The CDR3 DNA is TGTGCCAGCTGGCAGGGAGGGGCGGGAGTGGCAGATACGCAGTATTTT. Amino acids: CASWQGGAGVADTQYF. The entire variable domain, with the rest obtained from reference TRBV2 and TRBJ2-3, is as follows: EPEVTQTPSHQVTQMGQEVILRCVPISNHLYFYWYRQILGQKVEFLVSFYNNEISEKSEIFDDQFSVERPDGSNFTLKIRSTKLEDSAMYFCASWQGGAGVADTQYFGPGTRLTVL.

The gene calls are TRBV6-1 and TRBJ2-2; 10 bases fit TRBD2. This CDR3 is built from 15 residues. The germline V gene encodes CDR1 MNHNS and CDR2 SASEGT. Germline trimming cut 5 bases from V and 6 bases from J; bases unmatched to any gene: 6. The CDR3 DNA follows: TGTGCCAGCAGTCTTAGCGGGGGGCTCGCCGGGGAGCTGTTTTTT. Encoded protein: CASSLSGGLAGELFF.

This clonotype was recorded once. J is TRBJ1-1 and V is TRBV7-9; no clear D gene. Germline lookup yields CDR1 SEHNR and CDR2 FQNEAQ (reference sequence). The CDR3 is made up of 13 amino acids. V was shortened by 3 bases and J by 3 bases, with 8 bases between the two germline ends. In DNA form, the CDR3 reads TGTGCCAGCAGCTTCGTTAAGGACACTGAAGCTTTCTTT. Translation: CASSFVKDTEAFF.

This clonotype was detected only a few times. The chain combines TRBV6-1 with TRBJ1-2; no reliable D call. V lost 3 bases to trimming and J lost 1 base, with 6 bases between them. The CDR3 sequence is 13 residues long. Per germline, CDR1 MNHNS and CDR2 SASEGT. The CDR3 here is CASSDTVNYGYTF. DNA for the CDR3: TGTGCCAGCAGTGACACGGTTAACTATGGCTACACCTTC.

This clonotype was counted once. The chain employs TRBV7-9 and TRBJ1-6, with D tentatively TRBD1 (6 bases). Germline CDR1 SEHNR, CDR2 FQNEAQ (reference sequence). This CDR3 has 13 amino acids. V was pared by 3 bases and J by 10 bases, with 10 bases between. CDR3 nucleotides: TGTGCCAGCAGCTTCAGGGGACGATCACCCCTCCACTTT. Its protein is CASSFRGRSPLHF.

This clonotype showed up just a few times. The chain carries TRBV20-1 and TRBJ1-6; D ambiguous. CDR1 DFQATT and CDR2 SNEGSKA come from the germline V gene (reference sequence). The germline V and J ends were trimmed by 0 bases and 0 bases, with 12 bases remaining between them. The CDR3 has 17 amino acids. CDR3 DNA: TGCAGTGCTAGAGATGAGGCTGGGCGCTCCTATAATTCACCCCTCCACTTT. This translates into CSARDEAGRSYNSPLHF.

The chain has TRBV19 and TRBJ1-2; 9 bases are shared with TRBD1. CDR1 and CDR2 (germline): LNHDA, SQIVND (reference sequence). Trimming removed 6 bases from V and 4 bases from J; junction bases left unmatched: 6. The CDR3 consists of 14 residues. The CDR3 spells CASRNRGQGYGYTF. The CDR3 nucleotides read TGTGCCAGTAGAAACAGGGGGCAGGGCTATGGCTACACCTTC. Looking up the rest from reference TRBV19 and TRBJ1-2 gives the full variable domain: DGGITQSPKYLFRKEGQNVTLSCEQNLNHDAMYWYRQDPGQGLRLIYYSQIVNDFQKGDIAEGYSVSREKKESFPLTVTSAQKNPTAFYLCASRNRGQGYGYTFGSGTRLTVV.

This rearrangement joins TRBV27 to TRBJ2-1; D is unresolved. V was clipped by 2 bases and J by 5 bases, with 13 bases between them. The CDR3 loop spans 15 amino acids. Germline V gives CDR1 MNHEY, CDR2 SMNVEV (reference sequence). The CDR3 here is CASSLTGRRDNEQFF. The CDR3 nucleotides read TGTGCCAGCAGTTTAACGGGCAGGAGAGACAATGAGCAGTTCTTC.

This clonotype came up a few times. The chain carries TRBV27 and TRBJ1-6, with no clear D. This CDR3 spans 14 amino acids. Germline V gives CDR1 MNHEY, CDR2 SMNVEV (reference sequence). V shed 3 bases and J shed 10 bases, with 13 bases lying between them. The CDR3 here is CASSFSEQISPLHF. CDR3 DNA: TGTGCCAGCAGTTTTTCGGAACAAATCTCACCCCTCCACTTT.

The table lists this clonotype with a count of one. The chain uses TRBV9 and TRBJ2-5; possible D gene TRBD2, 5 bases. Germline V CDR1 and CDR2: SGDLS, YYNGEE. The CDR3 has 17 residues. V lost 0 bases to trimming and J lost 5 bases, with 20 bases between them. The CDR3 nucleotides are TGTGCCAGCAGCGTAGGGGATAAAGGGAGTTCCAGGGAGACCCAGTACTTC. Protein sequence: CASSVGDKGSSRETQYF.

The chain uses TRBV7-8 and TRBJ2-2, with 9 bases identical to TRBD1. The CDR3 spans 15 residues. The V gene end was trimmed by 4 bases and the J gene end by 4 bases; junction bases not matched to a gene: 4. Germline V lookup: CDR1 SGHVS, CDR2 FQNEAQ. CDR3 nucleotide sequence: TGTGCCAGCAGCTCCCAGACAGGGGGCACCGGGGAGCTGTTTTTT. Residues: CASSSQTGGTGELFF.

The rearrangement joins TRBV24-1 to TRBJ2-2; no firm D call. Per germline, CDR1 KGHDR and CDR2 SFDVKD. Trimming left V 1 base short and J 8 bases short, with 4 bases between. This CDR3 region has 12 residues. The CDR3 is CATSDFWGELFF. The CDR3 region has the DNA TGTGCCACCAGTGATTTCTGGGGGGAGCTGTTTTTT.

A few counts support this clonotype. The chain has TRBV7-2 and TRBJ2-3; D is undetermined. The CDR3 covers 15 residues. Trimming stripped 5 bases from V and 4 bases from J, with 16 bases between. Germline V CDR1 and CDR2: SGHTA, FQGNSA. This chain's CDR3 is CASSHGSWVADTQYF. CDR3 in DNA: TGTGCCAGCAGCCACGGGTCGTGGGTGGCAGATACGCAGTATTTT.

The chain combines TRBV6-1 with TRBJ2-7, with 11 bases identical to TRBD2. This CDR3 region has 15 residues. J was trimmed by 2 bases and V by 6 bases; bases with no gene match: 6. Germline-derived CDR1 and CDR2 are MNHNS and SASEGT. CDR3 sequence reads: CASSQTSGRTYEQYF. CDR3 nucleotide sequence: TGTGCCAGCAGCCAAACTAGCGGGAGAACCTACGAGCAGTACTTC.

The V and J genes are TRBV4-3 and TRBJ1-1; D gene ambiguous. Trimming cost V 0 bases and J 4 bases, with 15 bases left between them. CDR3 length equals 16 residues. Germline CDR1 and CDR2: LGHNA and YSLEER. CDR3 amino acids: CASSQDLKGSPTEAFF. Here the CDR3 DNA reads TGCGCCAGCAGCCAAGATCTTAAGGGTTCACCCACTGAAGCTTTCTTT.

The chain carries TRBV12-3 or TRBV12-4 and TRBJ1-2, with D tentatively TRBD1 (6 bases). Trimming removed 4 bases at V and 5 bases at J, with 11 bases between. The CDR3 extends over 13 amino acids. CDR3 residues: CASSWLQGYGYTF. In DNA form, the CDR3 reads TGTGCCAGCAGTTGGCTCCAGGGGTATGGCTACACCTTC.

The chain joins TRBV19 to TRBJ1-1; D unclear. V was trimmed by 0 bases and J by 7 bases, leaving 6 bases between them. The CDR3 spans 12 residues. The germline V gene has CDR1 LNHDA and CDR2 SQIVND (reference sequence). CDR3 region: CASSIDPGEAFF. As DNA, the CDR3 is TGTGCCAGTAGTATAGATCCAGGTGAAGCTTTCTTT.

This clonotype appeared a few times. The CDR3 region is CASSSTGVAGYTF. CDR3 DNA sequence: TGTGCCAGCAGCTCGACAGGGGTAGCTGGCTACACCTTC. The chain has TRBV11-2 and TRBJ1-2; 8 bases fit TRBD1. Unmatched junction bases numbered 5, after V lost 4 bases and J lost 7 bases. Per the germline V gene, CDR1 is SGHAT and CDR2 is FQNNGV. The CDR3 sequence is 13 residues long.

This chain joins TRBV2 and TRBJ1-2; weak D call: TRBD1 (5 bases). Germline CDR1 and CDR2: SNHLY and FYNNEI. CDR3 length: 13 residues. Trimming took off 8 bases at V and 1 base at J, with 11 bases between the two ends. CDR3 coding DNA: TGTGCCAGCCGGGACGGCAGTAACTATGGCTACACCTTC. Its translation is CASRDGSNYGYTF.

This rearrangement joins TRBV20-1 to TRBJ2-5; 16 nucleotides match TRBD2. From germline, CDR1 is DFQATT and CDR2 SNEGSKA (reference sequence). CDR3 length equals 17 residues. V trimming: 3 bases; J trimming: 7 bases; junction bases outside the gene matches: 11. CDR3 region: CSASFKAGTSGRGTQYF. Here the CDR3 DNA reads TGCAGTGCTAGTTTCAAGGCCGGGACTAGCGGGAGGGGGACCCAGTACTTC.

The chain employs TRBV20-1 and TRBJ1-2; D remains unclear. Germline-derived CDR1 and CDR2 are DFQATT and SNEGSKA (reference sequence). V dropped 3 bases and J dropped 0 bases, with 5 bases sitting between them. The length of the CDR3 is 12 residues. As DNA, the CDR3 is TGCAGTGCTAGGCTCCCTAACTATGGCTACACCTTC. Its translation is CSARLPNYGYTF.

The genes are TRBV20-1 and TRBJ2-3; TRBD2 matches at 7 bases. Trimming at V came to 4 bases and at J to 2 bases, leaving 6 bases not matched to a gene. Germline lookup yields CDR1 DFQATT and CDR2 SNEGSKA (reference sequence). The CDR3 spans 14 residues. The CDR3: CSAISGDYTDTQYF. In nucleotides, the CDR3 is TGCAGTGCTATCAGCGGGGACTACACAGATACGCAGTATTTT.

The J gene is TRBJ2-5, the V gene TRBV2; tentative D call: TRBD2 (6 bases). The germline V gene has CDR1 SNHLY and CDR2 FYNNEI. V shed 7 bases and J shed 4 bases, with 13 bases lying between them. CDR3 size: 13 residues. The CDR3 spells CASTPHGGETQYF. As DNA, the CDR3 is TGTGCCAGCACTCCGCACGGGGGAGAGACCCAGTACTTC.

V is TRBV6-1 and J is TRBJ1-2; no reliable D call. V gave up 4 bases and J gave up 3 bases, with 3 bases separating them. This CDR3 spans 11 amino acids. Germline V gene sequence: CDR1 MNHNS, CDR2 SASEGT. The DNA of the CDR3 is TGTGCCAGCAGTGCGTACTATGGCTACACCTTC. It yields the protein CASSAYYGYTF.